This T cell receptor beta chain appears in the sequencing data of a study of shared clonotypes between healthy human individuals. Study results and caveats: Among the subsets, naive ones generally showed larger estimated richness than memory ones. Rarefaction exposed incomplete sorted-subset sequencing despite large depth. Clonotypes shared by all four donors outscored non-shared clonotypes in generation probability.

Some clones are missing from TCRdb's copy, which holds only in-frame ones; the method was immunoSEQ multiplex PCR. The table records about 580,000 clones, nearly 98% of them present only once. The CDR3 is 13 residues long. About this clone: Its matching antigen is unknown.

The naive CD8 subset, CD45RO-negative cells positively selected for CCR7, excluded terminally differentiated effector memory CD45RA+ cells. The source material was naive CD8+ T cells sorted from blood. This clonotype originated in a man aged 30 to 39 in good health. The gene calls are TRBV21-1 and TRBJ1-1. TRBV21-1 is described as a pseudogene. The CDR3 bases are TGTGCCAGCAGCAAAAAAATGAACACTGAAGCTTTCTTT. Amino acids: CASSKKMNTEAFF.